Described below is a single T cell receptor beta chain sequence and its context. Antigen unknown. This entry is derived from a study of cytomegalovirus exposure and HLA in healthy donors. Study at large: Early released data had around 79 million unique TCRs, all coming from HLA-typed donors.

V lost 0 bases, J lost 7 bases, and 12 bases lay in between. Germline values: CDR1 KGHSH, CDR2 LQKENI. The CDR3 has 14 amino acids. In the PCR, 60 Vbeta and 13 Jbeta primers were used. The protocol was immunoSEQ multiplex PCR, while the TCRdb copy is restricted to in-frame clones and leaves out a portion. The sample totals under 150,000 clones. Study conclusions and caveats: The investigators catalogued 160 or so TCR beta chains as cytomegalovirus-associated.

This receptor was taken from a woman in her thirties or forties in good health and CMV-seronegative. This sequence joins TRBV18 and TRBJ1-2; no clear D. The sequenced material came from PBMCs. Here the CDR3 DNA reads TGTGCCAGCTCACCACCGAGCGGGGAGGCTGGCTACACCTTC. This gives the protein CASSPPSGEAGYTF. The variable domain in full, completed from reference TRBV18 and TRBJ1-2, reads NAGVMQNPRHLVRRRGQEARLRCSPMKGHSHVYWYRQLPEEGLKFMVYLQKENIIDESGMPKERFSAEFPKEGPSILRIQQVVRGDSAAYFCASSPPSGEAGYTFGSGTRLTVV.